Presented here are 16 T cell receptor beta chains from one specimen sequenced in a study of blood T cell repertoires in COVID-19. Assay: immunoSEQ multiplex PCR; the TCRdb copy retains only in-frame clones and omits some. The data show about 320,000 clones, about 82% seen once. The sample consisted of peripheral blood. These receptors were collected from a woman aged 50 to 60 with acute or convalescent COVID-19.

The rearrangement uses TRBV7-2 and TRBJ1-1, with D perhaps matching TRBD1 (5 bases). V gave up 1 base and J gave up 4 bases, with 13 bases separating them. Germline CDR1 and CDR2: SGHTA and FQGNSA. The CDR3 is made up of 15 amino acids. CDR3: CASSLVGEAGTEAFF. As DNA, the CDR3 is TGTGCCAGCAGCTTAGTAGGGGAGGCTGGCACTGAAGCTTTCTTT.

The chain employs TRBV18 and TRBJ2-7; a possible D gene is TRBD1 (6 bases). Trimming stripped 3 bases from V and 3 bases from J, with 12 bases between. The CDR3 spans 14 residues. Germline lookup yields CDR1 KGHSH and CDR2 LQKENI. The CDR3 DNA reads as TGTGCCAGCTCACCTCCTACAGGGTTCTACGAGCAGTACTTC. It yields the protein CASSPPTGFYEQYF.

J is TRBJ1-2 and V is TRBV30; the D gene is possibly TRBD1 (5 bases). CDR3 length: 14 amino acids. V was cut by 0 bases and J by 5 bases, with 13 bases left in between. Germline lookup yields CDR1 GTSNPN and CDR2 SVGIG (reference sequence). CDR3 sequence: CAWSVGAGYYGYTF. The CDR3 DNA follows: TGTGCCTGGAGTGTAGGGGCAGGGTATTATGGCTACACCTTC.

The chain has TRBV6-5 and TRBJ1-2; 8 bases are a match to TRBD1. From germline, CDR1 is MNHEY and CDR2 SVGAGI. The CDR3 sequence is 14 residues long. Trimming removed 6 bases from V and 4 bases from J; junction bases left unmatched: 7. In DNA, the CDR3 is TGTGCCAGCAGCGAGACAGGGGTGATCTATGGCTACACCTTC. As protein: CASSETGVIYGYTF.

V and J are TRBV7-2 and TRBJ2-7; TRBD1 agrees at 10 bases. The trim removed 3 bases at V and 4 bases at J, leaving 6 bases unmatched. The CDR3 runs 15 residues. From germline, CDR1 is SGHTA and CDR2 FQGNSA. The CDR3 DNA reads TGTGCCAGCAGCTTTATCCGGGACAGGGGTTACGAGCAGTACTTC. It codes for CASSFIRDRGYEQYF.

The chain has TRBV9 and TRBJ2-5; D is perhaps TRBD2 (6 bases). The CDR3 sequence is 15 residues long. The V end lost 3 bases, the J end lost 2 bases, and 14 bases lay between the germline ends. The germline CDR1 and CDR2 sequences are SGDLS and YYNGEE. CDR3 nucleotides: TGTGCCAGCAGCGAATCCCATCGGGGGCAAGAGACCCAGTACTTC. This translates into CASSESHRGQETQYF.

This rearrangement joins TRBV5-5 to TRBJ2-7; 7 nucleotides line up with TRBD1. The CDR3 has 15 residues. Germline CDR1 is SGHKS and CDR2 is YYEKEE (reference sequence). V gave up 1 base and J gave up 2 bases; unmatched junction bases: 6. DNA for the CDR3: TGTGCCAGCAGCTTGTCGGGACAGATAGCCTACGAGCAGTACTTC. This codes for CASSLSGQIAYEQYF.

The chain recombines TRBV18 with TRBJ2-3; the match to TRBD1 covers 8 bases. V dropped 6 bases and J dropped 11; count of bases not matched to a gene: 4. This CDR3 is 11 amino acids long. Germline V gene sequence: CDR1 KGHSH, CDR2 LQKENI. The CDR3 DNA reads TGTGCCAGCTCCGGAGACAGGGGGCAGTATTTT. Protein product: CASSGDRGQYF.

The chain links TRBV11-2 to TRBJ2-7; TRBD1 matches 9 bases. In germline, CDR1 is SGHAT, CDR2 FQNNGV. The CDR3 covers 15 residues. The J segment lost 4 bases and the V segment lost 7 bases, leaving 11 bases of the junction unmatched. The CDR3 DNA sequence: TGTGCCAGCAAAGTCCGTGGGACAGGGATTTACGAGCAGTACTTC. Its translation: CASKVRGTGIYEQYF.

The gene calls are TRBV29-1 and TRBJ1-2; tentative D call: TRBD1 (5 bases). The CDR3 extends over 13 amino acids. Looked up from germline, CDR1 is SQVTM and CDR2 is ANQGSEA. V was pared by 3 bases and J by 6 bases, with 14 bases between. CDR3 residues: CSVDGAGSHGYTF. DNA of the CDR3: TGCAGCGTTGATGGGGCAGGCTCCCATGGCTACACCTTC. The complete variable domain, with remaining parts taken from reference TRBV29-1 and TRBJ1-2, reads SAVISQKPSRDICQRGTSLTIQCQVDSQVTMMFWYRQQPGQSLTLIATANQGSEATYESGFVIDKFPISRPNLTFSTLTVSNMSPEDSSIYLCSVDGAGSHGYTFGSGTRLTVV.

This rearrangement joins TRBV27 to TRBJ2-1, with a weak D call TRBD1 (6 bases). V dropped 4 bases and J dropped 7 bases, with 20 bases sitting between them. CDR3 length equals 16 residues. Germline CDR1 is MNHEY and CDR2 is SMNVEV (reference sequence). In DNA, the CDR3 is TGTGCCAGCAGTTCAAGATTCACAGGGTCGGGAAATGAGCAGTTCTTC. As protein: CASSSRFTGSGNEQFF.

The rearrangement joins TRBV4-1 to TRBJ2-7; TRBD2 agrees at 9 bases. This CDR3 spans 16 amino acids. CDR1 is MGHRA and CDR2 is YSYEKL in the germline V gene. V lost 2 bases and J lost 0; bases outside the gene matches: 5. DNA for the CDR3: TGCGCCAGCAGCCAATATCTAGCGGGGAGCTCCTACGAGCAGTACTTC. Protein product: CASSQYLAGSSYEQYF.

A few counts support this clone. The chain links TRBV24-1 to TRBJ2-1, with D uncertain. Between the trimmed V and J ends, which lost 7 bases and 0 bases, there was a span of 9 bases. The CDR3 is made up of 14 amino acids. Germline values: CDR1 KGHDR, CDR2 SFDVKD. The CDR3 protein is CATRSRSSYNEQFF. The CDR3 region has the DNA TGTGCCACCAGATCGAGAAGCTCCTACAATGAGCAGTTCTTC.

The J gene is TRBJ2-1, the V gene TRBV28; D perhaps matches TRBD2 (6 bases). The V gene's germline CDR1 is MDHEN and CDR2 SYDVKM. Trimming pared 5 bases from V and 7 bases from J, leaving 18 bases between. The CDR3 sequence is 15 residues long. CDR3: CASSRAWAGRNEQFF. The CDR3 bases are TGTGCCAGCAGTCGTGCATGGGCGGGACGTAATGAGCAGTTCTTC.

CDR3 in DNA: TGTGCCAGCAGTCCCCCGGACAGTCAGCCCCAGCATTTT. As protein: CASSPPDSQPQHF. The chain carries TRBV6-2 or TRBV6-3 and TRBJ1-5; TRBD1 might be the D (6 bases). The germline V and J ends were trimmed by 5 bases and 6 bases, with 11 bases remaining between them. Per the germline V gene, CDR1 is MNHEY and CDR2 is SVGEGT. This CDR3 has 13 residues.

CDR3 in DNA: TGTGCCAGCAGCTTGCACGGGGATCAATCCTACCAGCCCCAGCATTTT. Translation gives CASSLHGDQSYQPQHF. The chain recombines TRBV5-6 with TRBJ1-5; D not certain. Looked up from germline, CDR1 is SGHDT and CDR2 is YYEEEE. Trimming took 1 base from V and 7 from J, leaving 18 bases between them. This CDR3 has 16 amino acids.